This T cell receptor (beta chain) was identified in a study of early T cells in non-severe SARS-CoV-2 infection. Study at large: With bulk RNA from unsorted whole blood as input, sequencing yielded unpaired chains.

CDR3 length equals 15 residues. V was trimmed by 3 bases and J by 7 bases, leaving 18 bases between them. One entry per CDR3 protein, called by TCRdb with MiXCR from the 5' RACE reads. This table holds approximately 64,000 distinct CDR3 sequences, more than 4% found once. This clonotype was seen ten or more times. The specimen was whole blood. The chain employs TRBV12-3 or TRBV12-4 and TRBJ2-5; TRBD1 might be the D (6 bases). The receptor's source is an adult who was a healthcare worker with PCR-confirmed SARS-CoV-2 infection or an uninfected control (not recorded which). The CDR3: CASSFSETGPGTQYF. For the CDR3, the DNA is TGTGCCAGCAGTTTTAGTGAGACAGGCCCAGGGACCCAGTACTTC.